This T cell receptor (beta chain) stems from a study of blood T cell repertoires in COVID-19. Data came from immunoSEQ multiplex PCR; TCRdb stores just in-frame clones and leaves some out. The sample contains about 86,000 clones, around four fifths of which appear only once. Germline loops: CDR1 MNHEY, CDR2 SVGEGT. J was trimmed by 4 bases and V by 0 bases; bases with no gene match: 11. The CDR3 covers 18 residues. The chain is built from TRBV6-2 or TRBV6-3 and TRBJ2-3, with 9 bases lining up with TRBD2. The sequence came from a woman older than 75 with active or convalescent COVID-19. The sequencing sample was made of peripheral blood. CDR3 protein: CASSYSIRRGGLADTQYF. The CDR3 DNA is TGTGCCAGCAGTTACTCGATTCGGCGGGGGGGCCTCGCAGATACGCAGTATTTT.